This TCR beta chain was sequenced for a study of CD4+ T cells in melanoma. Study conclusions and caveats: CD8+ T cell, macrophage and B cell function reportedly correlated with neoantigen-specific CD4+ T cells. Reportedly, melanoma neoantigen-specific CD4+ T cells showed varied differentiation states.

CDR1 and CDR2 from the germline V gene are KGHSH and LQKENI. The CDR3 runs to 13 residues. V was trimmed by 8 bases and J by 1 base, leaving 11 bases between them. Sequencing was performed with immunoSEQ multiplex PCR; in TCRdb, only in-frame clones are kept and a portion is missing. The data hold over 10,000 clones, with around 80% observed a single time. On this clone itself: Its specificity is not known.

The rearrangement links TRBV18 to TRBJ1-1, with D unresolved. The sample was cells from a culture (not recorded whether cultured in vitro). The sequence derives from a human donor with melanoma. The CDR3 bases are TGTGCCAGCCTCAGTTTGGGGAACACTGAAGCTTTCTTT. Translating it yields CASLSLGNTEAFF.